This T cell receptor (beta chain) was captured in a study of synovial regulatory T cells in juvenile arthritis (dated by TCRdb to the mid-2010s). With respect to the entire study: Of the sequenced patients, several received methotrexate, one received methotrexate plus infliximab, a few were therapy-naive, and one had no treatment information. The study compared the TCRbeta CDR3 repertoires of blood iaTreg cells, other blood Treg cells and synovial fluid Treg cells taken from matched patient samples. Although effector T cell subsets in the cohort were also sequenced for comparisons, the Treg dataset on its own covers only blood and synovial fluid Treg cells. Treg and Teff subsets from more than ten JIA patients with active disease were included in the TCR repertoire comparisons.

The method behind the library was the immunoSEQ multiplex PCR assay. Adaptive Biotechnologies carried out the TCRbeta CDR3 sequencing. In the source study's methods: Repertoire similarity was assessed using the Chao-modified Jaccard index and the median clonotype overlap from 200 random subsamples at equal sample size. Similarity analyses used either productive nucleotide sequences or in silico-translated amino acid sequences. Repertoires were compared using hierarchical clustering with single linkage and t-SNE, both based on Chao-modified Jaccard distances. After normalising for sample size, the researchers measured repertoire diversity with the Renyi index across a range of alpha values. The table was pulled from immuneACCESS by TCRdb, which kept in-frame rearrangements only. Such tables lose some clones; where checked, under half of the loss comes from unresolved V genes, and the rest has no known cause. V and J calls plus clone size are reproduced from that table; the DNA served to infer D and trimming. This sample's table contains roughly 9,900 clones. Jointly, the top ten make up 0.7% to 0.8% of the sample.

TCR repertoire donors were some 11 juvenile idiopathic arthritis patients with active disease who had not reached inactive disease, 3 polyarticular and 8 oligoarticular. The median age of the TCR-sequenced patients was under 13 years (range roughly 2.2-25), and their median disease duration was roughly 7 years (range 0.2-19.1). The samples for TCR repertoire analysis were obtained at two Italian centres. Peripheral blood mononuclear cells were separated on a Histopaque-1077 density gradient and then cryopreserved in about 90% FCS with approximately 10% DMSO. Points the paper makes about the study in general: More CDR3 sequences were shared by synovial Treg cells with iaTreg cells than with other blood Treg cells, and a closer relation was confirmed by Chao-Jaccard similarity. Lower TCR diversity was observed in blood iaTreg cells than in other blood Treg cells, consistent with antigen-driven expansion. Across patients, iaTreg TCR repertoires were largely private, and these iaTreg repertoires partially overlapped with synovial Teff and blood CPL repertoires.

In the case of this clone: The antigen it recognizes is unknown.

The specimen was Treg cells from blood. What the cell subset or site label conveys for this sample: remaining (HLA-DR-negative) circulating blood Treg cells. This clonotype was sampled from a donor aged 2-29 years with juvenile idiopathic arthritis.

CDR3 protein: CASSQAGAPNSPLHF. The receptor chain draws on TRBV4-3 and TRBJ1-6. Reading the germline V gene gives CDR1 LGHNA and CDR2 YSLEER. The CDR3 has 15 amino acids, counting the end cysteine and phenylalanine. DNA for this receptor is not on file.